This is a list of T cell receptor beta chains from one sample in a study of cytomegalovirus exposure and HLA in healthy donors. This table comes from immunoSEQ multiplex PCR, and its TCRdb copy is limited to in-frame clones, with some not included. The sample carries around 99,000 clones, about 76% recorded once. Sequencing was performed on PBMCs. The receptors come from a man aged 35 to 55 in good health and CMV-seronegative. CDR3s include the opening cysteine and the closing phenylalanine or tryptophan. The order of the fields is J gene, D gene, V gene, clone size, CDR3 DNA, CDR3 protein. D genes are given only for firm matches. Some rows have no size entry. The others give once, few or many, or a class for an expanded clone.

TRBJ2-2 TRBD2 TRBV4-3 NA TGCGCCAGCAGCCAAAACCTACCCCTAGCGGGAAACACCGGGGAGCTGTTTTTT CASSQNLPLAGNTGELFF
TRBJ1-6 NA TRBV11-2 NA TGTGCCAGCAGCTTGGGGGCGGGCGATTCACCCCTCCACTTT CASSLGAGDSPLHF
TRBJ1-1 TRBD1 TRBV5-1 NA TGCGCCAGCAGCTTGGGGATAACAGGGGACACTGAAGCTTTCTTT CASSLGITGDTEAFF
TRBJ2-2 TRBD2 TRBV6-5 NA TGTGCCAGCAGTTTAGGACTAGCTAACACCGGGGAGCTGTTTTTT CASSLGLANTGELFF
TRBJ1-3 NA TRBV5-1 few TGCGCCAGCAGCTTAGACAGGTCTGGAAACACCATATATTTT CASSLDRSGNTIYF
TRBJ1-2 NA TRBV5-6 once TGTGCCAGCAGCACCGGCGGGAGCTATGGCTACACCTTC CASSTGGSYGYTF
TRBJ2-7 NA TRBV11-1 NA TGTGCCAGCAGCTTAGATGCGGGTGGCGACGAGCAGTACTTC CASSLDAGGDEQYF
TRBJ2-7 TRBD1 TRBV27 once TGTGCCAGCAGTTTATCCCGGACAGGGGGCTACGAGCAGTACTTC CASSLSRTGGYEQYF
TRBJ2-3 NA TRBV7-9 few TGTGCCAGCAGCTGGGGCAGTTCCACAGATACGCAGTATTTT CASSWGSSTDTQYF
TRBJ2-7 TRBD2 TRBV11-1 NA TGTGCCAGCAGCCCTCGGGGGAGGGCGTACGAGCAGTACTTC CASSPRGRAYEQYF
TRBJ2-1 NA TRBV7-9 NA TGTGCCAGCAGCGTAGGGGGGGAGGTGGGGTATGAGCAGTTCTTC CASSVGGEVGYEQFF
TRBJ1-2 NA TRBV21-1 few TGTGCCAGCAGCAAAATAAGGACAGGGACATCTCTGGACTATGGCTACACCTTC CASSKIRTGTSLDYGYTF
TRBJ2-3 TRBD1 TRBV6-6 once TGTGCCAGCAGTGCCCCCGACAGGGTCCGCACAGATACGCAGTATTTT CASSAPDRVRTDTQYF
TRBJ1-2 NA TRBV11-2 few TGTGCCAGCAGCGGTAGACAGCTCCTCTATGGCTACACCTTC CASSGRQLLYGYTF
TRBJ2-5 TRBD1 TRBV6-1 NA TGTGCCACCCATCTCGACAGGGGGTCGGAGACCCAGTACTTC CATHLDRGSETQYF
TRBJ2-5 NA TRBV28 NA TGTGCCAGCCTGGCAGGAGGAAGGGAGACCCAGTACTTC CASLAGGRETQYF
TRBJ2-1 TRBD1 TRBV27 once TGTGCCAGGATCCGGGACAGGGGTGGCGAGCAGTTCTTC CARIRDRGGEQFF
TRBJ1-1 NA TRBV20-1 NA TGCAGTGCAAGAGGGGGGGACCGGGCTTTCTTT CSARGGDRAFF
TRBJ2-2 NA TRBV15 NA TGTGCCACCAGCAGATCCTATAGTGACACCGGGGAGCTGTTTTTT CATSRSYSDTGELFF
TRBJ1-3 NA TRBV7-9 medium-sized TGTGCCAGCAGCCTAAGCAGGGAAATCACTGGAAACACCATATATTTT CASSLSREITGNTIYF
TRBJ1-1 NA TRBV4-3 NA TGCGCCAGCAGCCAATCCGTGGGAGACTCCCTCGAGACTTTCTTT CASSQSVGDSLETFF
TRBJ2-5 TRBD1 TRBV5-1 NA TGCGCCAGCAGCTCACAGGGGCGGGAGACCCAGTACTTC CASSSQGRETQYF
TRBJ1-1 NA TRBV9 few TGTGCCAGCAGCGCGACCGAAGAGTGGGGCCCCACCACTGAAGCTTTCTTT CASSATEEWGPTTEAFF
TRBJ1-5 NA TRBV2 NA TGTGCCAGCAGTATCTACGTCAATCAGCCCCAGCATTTT CASSIYVNQPQHF
TRBJ1-2 NA TRBV7-9 once TGTGCCTCGGGGCAGGGGAATTTTTATGGCTACCCCTTC CASGQGNFYGYPF
TRBJ2-7 TRBD1 TRBV9 few TGTGCCAGCAGTGGACAGGGAACCTACGAGCAGTACTTC CASSGQGTYEQYF
TRBJ2-7 TRBD2 TRBV27 NA TGTGCCAGCAGTCCCGAGCGGGGGACCTACGAGCAGTACTTC CASSPERGTYEQYF
TRBJ2-1 TRBD1 TRBV6-4 NA TGTGCCAGCAGTGACGAGGGGGCTGGAAACAATGAGCAGTTCTTC CASSDEGAGNNEQFF
TRBJ2-3 NA TRBV19 NA TGTGCCAGTAGTATGGGTCCGGGAGATACGCAGTATTTT CASSMGPGDTQYF
TRBJ1-2 TRBD1 TRBV19 NA TGTGCCAGTAGGCCGAGTGACAGGGGTCGTGGCTACACCTTC CASRPSDRGRGYTF
TRBJ2-7 NA TRBV5-1 NA TGCGCCAGCAGCTTGAGCTCGGGGAGATACGAGCAGTACTTC CASSLSSGRYEQYF
TRBJ1-2 NA TRBV5-6 NA TGTGCCAGCAGCTCTCCAGGGGTTTCGAGGCGGGGCTACACCTTC CASSSPGVSRRGYTF
TRBJ2-1 TRBD1 TRBV29-1 NA TGCAGCGTTGAAGGGGGGTTGGGACAGGGGATCGACAATGAGCAGTTCTTC CSVEGGLGQGIDNEQFF
TRBJ1-2 NA TRBV18 NA TGTGCCAGCTCCCCGGACAGTTCCTATGGCTACACCTTC CASSPDSSYGYTF
TRBJ1-1 TRBD1 TRBV7-6 NA TGTGCCAGCAGCCCACAGACAGGGTCCCCTGAAGCTTTCTTT CASSPQTGSPEAFF
TRBJ1-3 NA TRBV2 few TGTGCCAGCAGTGTTGTGGGCAGGGCCTCTGGAAACACCATATATTTT CASSVVGRASGNTIYF
TRBJ2-2 NA TRBV4-2 NA TGTGCCAGCAGCCCCAGAACCGGGGAGCTGTTTTTT CASSPRTGELFF
TRBJ2-5 NA TRBV7-3 NA TGTGCCAGCAGCTTAGAAGCAACCGAACAAGAGACCCAGTACTTC CASSLEATEQETQYF
TRBJ1-2 TRBD1 TRBV4-3 NA TGCGCCAGCAGCCAACACCCACAGGGGTGGTTTGGCTACACCTTC CASSQHPQGWFGYTF
TRBJ2-1 TRBD2 TRBV5-1 NA TGCGCCAGCAGCCCCGGGGGGGCCCACAATGAGCAGTTCTTC CASSPGGAHNEQFF
TRBJ2-1 TRBD2 TRBV9 NA TGTGCCAGCAGCGTAGATCGGGGGGGGCGCTGGCAGTTCTTC CASSVDRGGRWQFF
TRBJ2-7 TRBD1 TRBV7-9 NA TGTGCCAGCAGCTCCTCCCGGGACAGGGTCCCCTACGAGCAGTACTTC CASSSSRDRVPYEQYF
TRBJ2-1 NA TRBV4-2 NA TGTGCCAGCAGCAGCGGGCAGGCGGTTGAGCAGTTCTTC CASSSGQAVEQFF
TRBJ1-2 TRBD1 TRBV7-9 few TGTGCCAGCAGCTCAGGACAGGGTGCTTATGGCTACACCTTC CASSSGQGAYGYTF
TRBJ2-5 NA TRBV18 once TGTGCCAGCTCACCAGGTAGAGCAGGGGTAGAGACCCAGTACTTC CASSPGRAGVETQYF
TRBJ2-7 NA TRBV25-1 NA TGTGCCAGCAGTGAACAGGCCCGAACCGTGAACGAGCAGTACTTC CASSEQARTVNEQYF
TRBJ1-5 NA TRBV4-2 NA TGTGCCAGCAGCCAAGAAGGATTGAGGCCAGGGTCGTTTGGCAATCAGCCCCAGCATTTT CASSQEGLRPGSFGNQPQHF
TRBJ2-1 TRBD2 TRBV10-3 NA TGTGCCATCAGTGAGACTAGCGGGGGGTTCAATGAGCAGTTCTTC CAISETSGGFNEQFF
TRBJ2-7 NA TRBV7-9 NA TGTGCCAGCAGGTCCCCCGGGTATGACGAGCAGTACTTC CASRSPGYDEQYF
TRBJ2-1 NA TRBV4-1 NA TGCGCCAGCAGGACGATCAGGGGTCTCTCCTACAATGAGCAGTTCTTC CASRTIRGLSYNEQFF
TRBJ1-1 NA TRBV25-1 NA TGTGCCAGCAGTGCCTGGGAAGGGAGGGACATGAACACTGAAGCTTTCTTT CASSAWEGRDMNTEAFF